The rows below give T cell receptor beta chains drawn from one sample of a study of early T cells in non-severe SARS-CoV-2 infection. TCRdb redid the calling of the 5' RACE reads with MiXCR, one entry per CDR3 protein. Here the sample spans tens of thousands of distinct CDR3 sequences, 5.3% being singletons. Sequenced: whole blood. The receptors derive from an adult who was a healthcare worker with PCR-confirmed SARS-CoV-2 infection or an uninfected control (not recorded which). Each CDR3 is given with its conserved first and last residue. D genes are given only for firm matches. The listing skips clone size in some rows; elsewhere it reads once, few, many or a size class.

NA	TRBJ2-1	TRBV29-1	NA	TGCAGCGTTCGGGACGCTTCATTAAACAATGAGCAGTTCTTC	CSVRDASLNNEQFF
many	TRBJ1-1	TRBV12-3/TRBV12-4	NA	TGTGCCAGCAGTTTACAGGGGTTGGCCACTGAAGCTTTCTTT	CASSLQGLATEAFF
many	TRBJ2-7	TRBV27	TRBD2	TGTGCCAGCAGTTTAAGGGCTAGCGGACTAAGCTCCTACGAGCAGTACTTC	CASSLRASGLSSYEQYF
NA	TRBJ2-1	TRBV9	NA	TGTGCCAGCAGCGTACAGGGAAGCCTCTACAATGAGCAGTTCTTC	CASSVQGSLYNEQFF
medium-sized	TRBJ2-7	TRBV6-7	NA	TGTGCCAGCAGTTACTCTTCTAGTCAGAGGAGCTCCTACGAGCAGTACTTC	CASSYSSSQRSSYEQYF
many	TRBJ2-7	TRBV9	TRBD1	TGTGCCAGCAGCGTAGCCGAGGAGGGGACAGGGAAGGCCGAGCAGTACTTC	CASSVAEEGTGKAEQYF
many	TRBJ2-3	TRBV24-1	NA	TGTGCCACCAGTGCTTTTACGGAGCAGTATTTT	CATSAFTEQYF
many	TRBJ1-1	TRBV12-5	TRBD1	TGTGCTAGTGGTTCTCACAGGGGGCTCAGAACTGAAGCTTTCTTT	CASGSHRGLRTEAFF
many	TRBJ1-1	TRBV7-8	TRBD1	TGTGCCAGCAGCATGACAGGGTTGGCTTTCTTT	CASSMTGLAFF
many	TRBJ2-1	TRBV7-8	TRBD2	TGTGCCAGCACCTCAAGAGCGGGAGGATATGAGCAGTTCTTC	CASTSRAGGYEQFF
many	TRBJ2-1	TRBV19	TRBD2	TGTGCCAGTAGGGGACTAGCGTCCTACAATGAGCAGTTCTTC	CASRGLASYNEQFF
few	TRBJ2-1	TRBV5-1	TRBD1	TGCGCCAGCAGCTTGGCACAGGGGAATAATGAGCAGTTCTTC	CASSLAQGNNEQFF
many	TRBJ2-1	TRBV5-6	NA	TGTGCCACAAGCTTAGGCGATGAGCAGTTCTTC	CATSLGDEQFF
many	TRBJ2-1	TRBV20-1	TRBD2	TGCAGTGCTAGAGATTCCCTAGCGGTCCTATACAATGAGCAGTTCTTC	CSARDSLAVLYNEQFF
few	TRBJ2-2	TRBV2	TRBD2	TGTGCCAGCATCCTTGGACTAGCGGGAGGCCCCATCTCCGGGGAGCTGTTTTTT	CASILGLAGGPISGELFF
NA	TRBJ2-5	TRBV19	NA	TGTGCCAGTAGTATACAAGAGACCCATTACTTC	CASSIQETHYF
many	TRBJ2-5	TRBV3-1	TRBD2	TGTGCCAGCAGCCCAGATAGCGGGAGGCCCGGGGAGACCCAGTACTTC	CASSPDSGRPGETQYF
many	TRBJ1-3	TRBV5-1	NA	TGCGCCAGCAGCTTGGGTGCTTCTGGAAACACCATATATTTT	CASSLGASGNTIYF
many	TRBJ2-1	TRBV6-1	TRBD2	TGTGCCAGCAGTGAAGAGGAGCGGGGGGTCTACAATGAGCAGTTCTTC	CASSEEERGVYNEQFF
many	TRBJ2-1	TRBV20-1	TRBD2	TGCAGTGCTAGGGTAGCGGGAGTTACCGCCAATGAGCAGTTCTTC	CSARVAGVTANEQFF
many	TRBJ1-1	TRBV7-3	NA	TGTGCCAGCAGCTCACAGGGTCACACTGAAGCTTTCTTT	CASSSQGHTEAFF
many	TRBJ2-3	TRBV12-3/TRBV12-4	NA	TGTGCCAGCAGTCCGACTAGCACAGATACGCAGTATTTT	CASSPTSTDTQYF
NA	TRBJ1-6	TRBV20-1	NA	TGCAGTGCCTCCGGACCCCCGGAGAATTCACCCCTCCACTTT	CSASGPPENSPLHF
many	TRBJ2-5	TRBV27	TRBD2	TGTGCCAGCACCCCTAGGGCTAGCGGGAGGGCCCTTTTGAGGGAGACCCAGTACTTC	CASTPRASGRALLRETQYF
many	TRBJ1-1	TRBV28	NA	TGTGCCAGCAGTTTCAGGAACACTGAAGCTTTCTTT	CASSFRNTEAFF
NA	TRBJ2-3	TRBV12-2	NA	TGTGCAAGTCGCGTCCGGGACAAGGGCACAGATACGCAGTATTTT	CASRVRDKGTDTQYF
NA	TRBJ1-5	TRBV21-1	NA	TGTGCCAGCAGCAAAGGGACAGGGATACAGCCCCAGCATTTT	CASSKGTGIQPQHF
many	TRBJ2-5	TRBV7-2	NA	TGTGCCAGCAGCCCCAGTCATGGGGCTGGAGAAGAGACCCAGTACTTC	CASSPSHGAGEETQYF
many	TRBJ1-5	TRBV19	NA	TGTGCCAGTAGTATCAGCGGGATTCTTAGCAATCAGCCCCAGCATTTT	CASSISGILSNQPQHF
few	TRBJ2-3	TRBV19	NA	TGTGCCAGTAGTAGGGCGACTATGGTAGATACGCAGTATTTT	CASSRATMVDTQYF
many	TRBJ2-1	TRBV24-1	TRBD2	TGTGCCACCAGTGATCTCGGACTAGCGGGAGGCGATGAGCAGTTCTTC	CATSDLGLAGGDEQFF
many	TRBJ1-1	TRBV11-3	NA	TGTGCCAGCAGCCCCCGGGGGAGCACTGAAGCTTTCTTT	CASSPRGSTEAFF
many	TRBJ2-7	TRBV11-2	NA	TGTGCCAGCAGCTTAGAGGCCGGGACGTACGAGCAGTACTTC	CASSLEAGTYEQYF
many	TRBJ2-1	TRBV28	TRBD1	TGTGCCAGCAGCCCTCCCGGGACAGCCTACAATGAGCAGTTCTTC	CASSPPGTAYNEQFF
NA	TRBJ1-5	TRBV28	NA	TGTGCCAGCAGCGCCCGGAGGGGTAGCAATCAGCCCCAGCATTTT	CASSARRGSNQPQHF
NA	TRBJ2-3	TRBV25-1	TRBD2	TGTGCCAGCAGCGCCCTGACTAGCGGGAGGGAAAAAGATACGCAGTATTTT	CASSALTSGREKDTQYF
NA	TRBJ1-1	TRBV6-1	NA	TGTGCCAGCAGCCCCCAACAGGGATCCACTGAAGCTTTCTTT	CASSPQQGSTEAFF
few	TRBJ2-1	TRBV14	NA	TGTGCCAGCAGCCTCACCGAAGGGACGGTCGGGAATGAGCAGTTCTTC	CASSLTEGTVGNEQFF
many	TRBJ2-7	TRBV5-1	NA	TGCGCCAGCAGCTTGGTTCCGGACAACTACGAGCAGTACTTC	CASSLVPDNYEQYF
many	TRBJ2-7	TRBV7-9	NA	TGTGCCACCCATATGTGGGAAACGGGACTGGAGCAGTACTTC	CATHMWETGLEQYF
few	TRBJ2-5	TRBV29-1	TRBD2	TGCAGCGTTCCCCTCGACCGCTCAGCGGGAATTAGAGAGACCCAGTACTTC	CSVPLDRSAGIRETQYF
once	TRBJ2-1	TRBV19	TRBD2	TGTGCCAGTAGTATTTTAGCGGGAGGGCGTGAGCAGTTCTTC	CASSILAGGREQFF